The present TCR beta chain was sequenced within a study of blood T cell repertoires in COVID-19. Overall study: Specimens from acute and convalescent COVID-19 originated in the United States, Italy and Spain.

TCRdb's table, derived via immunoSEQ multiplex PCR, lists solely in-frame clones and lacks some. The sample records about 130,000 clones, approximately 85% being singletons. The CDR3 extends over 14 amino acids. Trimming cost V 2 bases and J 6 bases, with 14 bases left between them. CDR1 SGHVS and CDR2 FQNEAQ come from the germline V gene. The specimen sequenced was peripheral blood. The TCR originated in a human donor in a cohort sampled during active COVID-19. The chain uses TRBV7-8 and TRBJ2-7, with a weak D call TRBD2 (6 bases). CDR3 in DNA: TGTGCCAGCAGCTTAAAGGGGACTTACCGCGAGCAGTACGTC. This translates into CASSLKGTYREQYV.